This T cell receptor beta chain was identified during a study of blood T cells in healthy people across ages. Total RNA amounts of at least 6 micrograms were extracted per sample. Then a second PCR, running about 6 to 12 cycles, was carried out with a sample-barcoded 5' primer and a J-beta primer mix. From each sample, at least 2.5 million paired-end reads containing CDR3 were obtained. Each CDR3 protein is one row after TCRdb ran MiXCR on the 5' RACE reads. The table lists about 580,000 distinct CDR3 sequences, roughly 48% of them singletons, with 20% to 25% in the top ten. This CDR3 comprises 18 residues. The ends lost 1 base at V and 0 bases at J; junction bases unmatched: 8. CDR1 and CDR2 from the germline V gene are DFQATT and SNEGSKA (reference sequence).

This sequence joins TRBV20-1 and TRBJ2-1; 11 bases fit TRBD2. The receptor's source is a man older than 75 in good health. The sample taken for sequencing was blood. The CDR3 loop reads CSARVASGRIGSYNEQFF. DNA for the CDR3: TGCAGTGCTAGAGTCGCTAGCGGGAGGATCGGCTCCTACAATGAGCAGTTCTTC.